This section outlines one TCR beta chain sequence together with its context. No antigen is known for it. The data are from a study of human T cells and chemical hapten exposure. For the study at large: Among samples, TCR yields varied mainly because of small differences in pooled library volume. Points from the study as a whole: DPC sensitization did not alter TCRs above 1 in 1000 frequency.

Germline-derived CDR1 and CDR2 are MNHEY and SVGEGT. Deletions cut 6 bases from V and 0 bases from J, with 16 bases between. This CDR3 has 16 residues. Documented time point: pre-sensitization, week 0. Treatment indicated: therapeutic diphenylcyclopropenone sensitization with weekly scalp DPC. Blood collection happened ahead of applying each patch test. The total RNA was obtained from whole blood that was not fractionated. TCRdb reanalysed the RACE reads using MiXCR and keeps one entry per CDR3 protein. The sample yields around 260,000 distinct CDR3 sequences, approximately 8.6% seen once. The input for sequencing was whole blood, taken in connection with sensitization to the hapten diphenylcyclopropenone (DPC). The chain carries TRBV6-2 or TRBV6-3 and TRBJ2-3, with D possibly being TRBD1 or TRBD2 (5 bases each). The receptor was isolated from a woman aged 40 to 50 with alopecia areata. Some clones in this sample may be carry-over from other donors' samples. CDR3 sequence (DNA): TGTGCCAGCAGCCTGGGGGTCCGATCTAGCACAGATACGCAGTATTTT. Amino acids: CASSLGVRSSTDTQYF.